Reported below is one T cell receptor beta chain. The sample originates from a study of T cell changes during pregnancy in multiple sclerosis. The germline V and J ends were trimmed by 8 bases and 2 bases, with 21 bases remaining between them. Germline CDR1 is SGHAT and CDR2 is FQDESV (reference sequence). This CDR3 has 16 residues. Clones were read by immunoSEQ multiplex PCR, and TCRdb kept only the in-frame ones, dropping some. Of some 40,000 clones listed, 89% are singletons. The specimen comprised CD4+ T cells from peripheral blood mononuclear cells, sampled in the first trimester of pregnancy. This TCR was sampled from a female donor with multiple sclerosis, enrolled in a pregnancy study. The rearrangement uses TRBV11-1 and TRBJ2-5; possibly TRBD1 for D (6 bases). CDR3 loop: CASRTSRGRAQETQYF. DNA of the CDR3: TGTGCCAGCCGAACATCCAGGGGAAGGGCACAAGAGACCCAGTACTTC.